The present entry profiles one T cell receptor beta chain with its context. The antigen is not known. Time point reported: week 23, last vaccination. Doses comprised 300 ug of mutant IDH1 20-mer peptide each, plus topical imiquimod. New WHO grade 3 or 4 IDH1-mutant, ATRX-lost astrocytomas were present in all donors. The CDR3 is 16 residues long. The J segment lost 1 base and the V segment lost 5 bases, leaving 8 bases of the junction unmatched. Germline CDR1 reads SGHDT; CDR2 reads YYEEEE. Sequencing used immunoSEQ multiplex PCR; TCRdb keeps in-frame clones, though not all of them. The sample shows tens of thousands of clones, 80% to 90% of them seen only once. The data originate from a study of a mutant IDH1 vaccine in newly diagnosed glioma. The overall study: In weeks 1, 3, 5, 7, 11, 15, 19 and 23, patients were immunized, eight times in all. First vaccine doses came 4-6 weeks after radiotherapy alone, or with temozolomide cycles. Radiotherapy, temozolomide, or both had been given previously, and both were given to most.

The chain employs TRBV5-6 and TRBJ2-4, with 8 positions matching TRBD1. This TCR derives from a middle-aged man with glioma. The sample consisted of PBMCs, taken from a glioma patient whose treatment included an IDH1 peptide vaccine. CDR3 nucleotide sequence: TGTGCCAGCAGGGCGGGACAGGTACGGGCCAAAAACATTCAGTACTTC. Translated, it gives CASRAGQVRAKNIQYF.